This T cell receptor beta chain was recovered during a study of identical twins. This clonotype was seen many times. Its specificity is unknown. Points from the study as a whole: Recombination models fit unrelated individuals' TCR alpha sharing but underestimated twins'.

TCRdb recomputed calls from the 5' RACE reads with MiXCR, one row per CDR3 protein. The sample consists of approximately 220,000 distinct CDR3 sequences, around 6.9% of them appearing once. All donors comprised healthy Caucasians. With 4 bases clipped from V and 5 bases from J, the junction kept 4 bases outside the gene matches. The CDR3 is 14 residues long. Germline-derived CDR1 and CDR2 are ENHRY and SYGVKD. This sample was also put to use in a study of yellow fever vaccine responses in identical twins. That paper notes: Vaccine T cell responses of twins reportedly seemed partly convergent and partly personalized.

This receptor was obtained from a woman between 18 and 30 years old in good health. Sequenced material: memory (CD45RO+) T cells sorted from blood. The rearrangement uses TRBV10-3 and TRBJ1-5, with 8 positions matching TRBD1. The CDR3 nucleotides read TGTGCCATCAGTGGGGACAGGCCCGATCAGCCCCAGCATTTT. Its protein product is CAISGDRPDQPQHF.